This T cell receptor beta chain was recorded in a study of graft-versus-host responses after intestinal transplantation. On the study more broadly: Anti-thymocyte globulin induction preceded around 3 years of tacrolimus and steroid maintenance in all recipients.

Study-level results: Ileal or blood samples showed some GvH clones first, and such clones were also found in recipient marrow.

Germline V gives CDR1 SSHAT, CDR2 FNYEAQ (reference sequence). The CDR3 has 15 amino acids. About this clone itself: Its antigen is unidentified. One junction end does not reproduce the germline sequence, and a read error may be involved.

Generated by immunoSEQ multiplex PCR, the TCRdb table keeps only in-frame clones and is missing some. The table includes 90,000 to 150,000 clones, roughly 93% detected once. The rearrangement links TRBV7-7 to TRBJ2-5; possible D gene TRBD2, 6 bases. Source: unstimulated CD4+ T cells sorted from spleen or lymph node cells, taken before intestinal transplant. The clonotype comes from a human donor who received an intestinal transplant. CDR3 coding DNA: TGTGCTAGCAGCAGGGACCCGACCGGGGGAGAGACCCAGTACTTC. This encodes CASSRDPTGGETQYF.